This TCR beta chain is drawn from a study of T cell repertoires in cytomegalovirus infection (dated by TCRdb to the late 2010s). About the study as a whole: Because public TCR beta signatures pointed to carriage of CMV infection together with the matching HLA type, the HLA type of each donor mattered for the analysis.

The investigation overall reported the following: The ex vivo response was dominated by HLA-C-restricted CMV-specific TCR beta clonotypes, which also provided the single most frequent clonotype in two of eight donors. In both this cohort and an independent 352-donor cohort, the cumulative frequency of public TCR beta family members distinguished carriers of CMV infection plus the relevant HLA type.

In its sample, this clonotype was seen a few times. The clone's antigen remains unknown. Base-call qualities are not available, and no considerably larger clone is one nucleotide away. The germline V gene yields SNHLY for CDR1 and FYNNEI for CDR2. The CDR3 goes from the cysteine to the phenylalanine over 15 residues. Only the CDR3 region is kept as DNA, spanning 45 bases read in frame from base 1. The germline V end is reduced by 4 bases and the J end by 2 bases; junction bases left unmatched: 5. The sequencer was an Illumina HiSeq 1500. TCRdb handled the public reads itself, with Q25 trimming in fastp and clone calling in MiXCR, and kept productive beta chains. Each record represents a unique CDR3 protein, reported with the most common genes and DNA among its rows. Recorded for this sample are a few hundred thousand distinct CDR3 sequences; more than 25% of them occurred a single time. The ten largest make up about 12% of the sample.

Recombination connected TRBV2 to TRBJ2-7, with 10 bases aligning to TRBD2. The TCR sequence derives from a human donor in good health (CMV status not recorded). Some clones in this sample may be carry-over from other donors' samples. The specimen sequenced was PBMCs. The DNA is TGTGCCAGCAGTGTGGAAGCGGGAGGGCCCTACGAGCAGTACTTC. Its coded protein is CASSVEAGGPYEQYF.